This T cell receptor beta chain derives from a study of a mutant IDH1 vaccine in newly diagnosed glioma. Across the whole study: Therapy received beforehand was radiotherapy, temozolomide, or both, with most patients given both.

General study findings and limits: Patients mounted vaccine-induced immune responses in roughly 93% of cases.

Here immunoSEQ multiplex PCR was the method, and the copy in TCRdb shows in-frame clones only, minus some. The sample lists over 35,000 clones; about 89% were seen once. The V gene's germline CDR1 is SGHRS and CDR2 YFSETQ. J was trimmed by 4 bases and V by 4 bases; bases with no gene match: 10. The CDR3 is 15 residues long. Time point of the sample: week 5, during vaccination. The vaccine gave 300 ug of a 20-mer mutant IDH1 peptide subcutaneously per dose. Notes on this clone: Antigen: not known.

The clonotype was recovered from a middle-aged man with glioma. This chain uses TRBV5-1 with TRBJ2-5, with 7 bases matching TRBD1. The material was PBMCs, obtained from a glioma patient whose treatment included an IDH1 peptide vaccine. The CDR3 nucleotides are TGCGCCAGCAGCCCCGTCACAGGGGTAGGAGAGACCCAGTACTTC. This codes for CASSPVTGVGETQYF.